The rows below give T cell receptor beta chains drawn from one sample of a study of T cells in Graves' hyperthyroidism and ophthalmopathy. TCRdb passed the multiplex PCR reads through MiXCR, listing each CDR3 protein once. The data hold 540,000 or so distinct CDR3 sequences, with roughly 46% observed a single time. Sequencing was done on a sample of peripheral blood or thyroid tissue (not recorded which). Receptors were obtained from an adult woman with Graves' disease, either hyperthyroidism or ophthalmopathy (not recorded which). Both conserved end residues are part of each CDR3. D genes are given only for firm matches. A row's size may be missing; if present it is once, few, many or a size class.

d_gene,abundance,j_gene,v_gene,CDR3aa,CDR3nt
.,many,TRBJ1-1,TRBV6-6,CASSALWAGGAEAFF,TGTGCCAGCAGTGCCCTATGGGCGGGTGGCGCTGAAGCTTTCTTT
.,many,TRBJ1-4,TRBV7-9,CASRRPDEKLFF,TGTGCCAGTCGCCGTCCAGATGAAAAACTGTTTTTT
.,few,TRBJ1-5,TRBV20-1,CSASRLAGVETQHF,TGCAGTGCTAGCCGGTTGGCAGGGGTAGAGACCCAGCATTTT
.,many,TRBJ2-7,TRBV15,CATSRDLGVEQYF,TGTGCCACCAGCAGAGATCTGGGGGTCGAGCAGTACTTC
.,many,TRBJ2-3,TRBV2,CASMAGSGDTQYF,TGTGCCAGCATGGCAGGGTCAGGGGATACGCAGTATTTT
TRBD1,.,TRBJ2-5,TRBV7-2,CASSLRDRGLQETQYF,TGTGCCAGCAGCTTACGGGACAGGGGGCTCCAAGAGACCCAGTACTTC
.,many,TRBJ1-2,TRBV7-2,CASSLRTGGSQGRADGYTF,TGTGCCAGCAGCTTACGGACTGGGGGGTCACAGGGCCGCGCGGATGGCTACACCTTC
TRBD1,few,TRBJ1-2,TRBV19,CASSTTGTGHGYTF,TGTGCCAGTAGTACGACCGGGACAGGGCATGGCTACACCTTC
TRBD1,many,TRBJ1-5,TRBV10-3,CAISEIWTGESNQPQHF,TGTGCCATCAGTGAGATATGGACAGGGGAAAGCAATCAGCCCCAGCATTTT
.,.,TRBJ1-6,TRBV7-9,CASSLEAGHSNSPLHF,TGTGCCAGCAGCTTAGAGGCGGGACATTCAAATTCACCCCTCCACTTT
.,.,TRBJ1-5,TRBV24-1,CATNPGVSNQPQHF,TGTGCCACGAACCCAGGGGTTAGCAATCAGCCCCAGCATTTT
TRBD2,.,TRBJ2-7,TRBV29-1,CSVSGTSPTYEQYF,TGCAGCGTCTCCGGGACTAGCCCTACCTACGAGCAGTACTTC
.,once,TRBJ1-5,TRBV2,CASTRQNQETQHF,TGTGCCAGCACCCGACAAAATCAAGAGACCCAGCATTTT
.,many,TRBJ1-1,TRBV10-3,CATAGNLGRGGTEAFF,TGTGCCACCGCGGGCAACCTCGGGCGCGGTGGCACTGAAGCTTTCTTT
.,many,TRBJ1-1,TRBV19,CASSPPRRQHTEAFF,TGTGCCAGTAGCCCTCCCCGACGACAGCACACTGAAGCTTTCTTT
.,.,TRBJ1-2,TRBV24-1,CATRENYGYTF,TGTGCCACCAGGGAGAACTATGGCTACACCTTC
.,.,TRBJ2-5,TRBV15,CATSPPGETQYF,TGTGCCACCAGCCCCCCCGGGGAGACCCAGTACTTC
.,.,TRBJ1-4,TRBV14,CASSLYGGTNEKLFF,TGTGCCAGCAGCCTATACGGAGGAACTAATGAAAAACTGTTTTTT
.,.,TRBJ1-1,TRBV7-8,CASSSGETMNTEAFF,TGTGCCAGCAGCTCAGGGGAGACGATGAACACTGAAGCTTTCTTT
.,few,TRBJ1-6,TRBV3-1,CASSQSAVYSPLHF,TGTGCCAGCAGCCAATCGGCGGTTTATTCACCCCTCCACTTT
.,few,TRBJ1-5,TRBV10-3,CAISGREPSNQPQHF,TGTGCCATCAGTGGGAGGGAGCCAAGCAATCAGCCCCAGCATTTT
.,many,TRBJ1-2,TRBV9,CASSVIPSTESYTF,TGTGCCAGCAGCGTAATCCCCTCGACGGAGAGCTACACCTTC
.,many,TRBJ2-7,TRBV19,CASTGRAHEQYF,TGTGCCAGTACCGGCCGGGCGCACGAGCAGTACTTC
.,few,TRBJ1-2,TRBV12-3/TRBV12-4,CASSWPGAGGYTF,TGTGCCAGCAGTTGGCCGGGGGCTGGGGGCTACACCTTC
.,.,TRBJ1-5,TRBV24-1,CATSDARDTQETQHF,TGTGCCACCAGTGACGCCCGGGACACCCAAGAGACCCAGCATTTT
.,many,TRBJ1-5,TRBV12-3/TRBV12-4,CASSVQGINQPQHF,TGTGCCAGCAGTGTTCAGGGCATCAATCAGCCCCAGCATTTT
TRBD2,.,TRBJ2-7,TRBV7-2,CASRLGGLDEQYF,TGTGCCAGCAGGTTGGGGGGGTTGGACGAGCAGTACTTC
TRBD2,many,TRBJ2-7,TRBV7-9,CASSIGLAGGPYEQYF,TGTGCCAGCAGCATCGGACTAGCGGGGGGACCCTACGAGCAGTACTTC
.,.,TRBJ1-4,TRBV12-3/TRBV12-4,CASGLHGEKLFF,TGTGCCAGCGGACTTCACGGCGAAAAACTGTTTTTT
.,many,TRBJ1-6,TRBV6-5,CASSYGGGGIDSPLHF,TGTGCCAGCAGTTATGGGGGGGGGGGAATAGATTCACCCCTCCACTTT
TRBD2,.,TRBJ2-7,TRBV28,CASSFLTSGWLYEQYF,TGTGCCAGCAGCTTCCTCACTAGCGGCTGGCTCTACGAGCAGTACTTC
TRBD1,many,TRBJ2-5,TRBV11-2,CASSSGGETQYF,TGCGCCAGCAGTTCAGGGGGCGAGACCCAGTACTTC
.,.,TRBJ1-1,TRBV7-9,CASSVWRRNTEAFF,TGTGCCAGCAGTGTTTGGCGACGGAACACTGAAGCTTTCTTT
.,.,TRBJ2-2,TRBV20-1,CSARDLRANTGELFF,TGCAGTGCTAGAGATCTCAGGGCGAACACCGGGGAGCTGTTTTTT
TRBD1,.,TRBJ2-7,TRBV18,CASSPDPDRGVYEQYF,TGTGCCAGCTCACCGGACCCGGACAGGGGAGTGTACGAGCAGTACTTC
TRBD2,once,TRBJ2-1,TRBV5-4,CASSFWAGGEQFF,TGTGCCAGCAGCTTCTGGGCGGGAGGAGAGCAGTTCTTC
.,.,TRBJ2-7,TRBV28,CASSLRFSYEQYF,TGTGCCAGCAGCCTGCGATTCTCCTACGAGCAGTACTTC
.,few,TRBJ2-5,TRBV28,CASSSGPGQAQYF,TGTGCCAGCAGTTCCGGTCCCGGGCAGGCCCAGTACTTC
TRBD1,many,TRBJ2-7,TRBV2,CASRTGAYSYEQYF,TGTGCCAGCAGAACAGGGGCTTACTCCTACGAGCAGTACTTC
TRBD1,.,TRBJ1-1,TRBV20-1,CSASGTADTEAFF,TGCAGTGCTAGTGGGACAGCCGACACTGAAGCTTTCTTT
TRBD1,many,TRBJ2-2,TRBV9,CASRRGHTGELFF,TGTGCCAGCAGGAGGGGGCACACCGGGGAGCTGTTTTTT
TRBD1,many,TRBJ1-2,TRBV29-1,CSVGTGTYGYTF,TGCAGCGTAGGGACAGGGACGTATGGCTACACCTTC
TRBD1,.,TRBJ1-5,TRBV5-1,CASRPGTGSQPQHF,TGCGCCAGCAGACCCGGGACAGGGAGTCAGCCCCAGCATTTT
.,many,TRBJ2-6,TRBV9,CASSVVVSSGANVLTF,TGTGCCAGCAGCGTAGTCGTCAGCTCTGGGGCCAACGTCCTGACTTTC
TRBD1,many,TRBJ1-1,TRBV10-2,CASSLGTAEAFF,TGCGCCAGCAGCCTCGGGACAGCTGAAGCTTTCTTT
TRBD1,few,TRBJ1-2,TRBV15,CATSSERDSQGYTF,TGTGCCACCAGCAGTGAACGGGACAGCCAAGGCTACACCTTC
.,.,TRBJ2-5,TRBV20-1,CSARVPQATQETQYF,TGCAGTGCTAGGGTTCCCCAGGCAACCCAAGAGACCCAGTACTTC
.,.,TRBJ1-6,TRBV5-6,CASSLDWGSDSPLHF,TGTGCCAGCAGCTTGGATTGGGGATCTGATTCACCCCTCCACTTT
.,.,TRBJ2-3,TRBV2,CASRLVTDTQYF,TGTGCCAGCAGACTAGTCACAGATACGCAGTATTTT
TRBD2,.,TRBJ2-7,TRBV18,CASKGLAENYEQYF,TGTGCCAGCAAAGGACTAGCGGAAAACTACGAGCAGTACTTC
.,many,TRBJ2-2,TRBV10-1,CASSESTANTGELFF,TGCGCCAGCAGTGAGTCGACAGCGAACACCGGGGAGCTGTTTTTT
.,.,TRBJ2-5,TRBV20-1,CSARASRGQETQYF,TGCAGTGCTAGAGCTTCGAGGGGCCAAGAGACCCAGTACTTC
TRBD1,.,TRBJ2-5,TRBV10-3,CAANPGQGPGMMETQYF,TGTGCCGCCAACCCGGGACAGGGGCCGGGGATGATGGAGACCCAGTACTTC
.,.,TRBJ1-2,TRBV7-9,CASSLGTGPMGYTF,TGTGCCAGCAGCTTGGGGACGGGCCCGATGGGCTACACCTTC
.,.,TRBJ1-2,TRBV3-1,CASSHEIPSTYPYGYTF,TGTGCCAGCAGCCACGAAATTCCGTCGACCTACCCCTACGGCTACACCTTC
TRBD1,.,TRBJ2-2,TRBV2,CASSPSQGALNGELFF,TGTGCCAGCAGCCCTTCCCAGGGGGCGCTTAACGGGGAGCTGTTTTTT